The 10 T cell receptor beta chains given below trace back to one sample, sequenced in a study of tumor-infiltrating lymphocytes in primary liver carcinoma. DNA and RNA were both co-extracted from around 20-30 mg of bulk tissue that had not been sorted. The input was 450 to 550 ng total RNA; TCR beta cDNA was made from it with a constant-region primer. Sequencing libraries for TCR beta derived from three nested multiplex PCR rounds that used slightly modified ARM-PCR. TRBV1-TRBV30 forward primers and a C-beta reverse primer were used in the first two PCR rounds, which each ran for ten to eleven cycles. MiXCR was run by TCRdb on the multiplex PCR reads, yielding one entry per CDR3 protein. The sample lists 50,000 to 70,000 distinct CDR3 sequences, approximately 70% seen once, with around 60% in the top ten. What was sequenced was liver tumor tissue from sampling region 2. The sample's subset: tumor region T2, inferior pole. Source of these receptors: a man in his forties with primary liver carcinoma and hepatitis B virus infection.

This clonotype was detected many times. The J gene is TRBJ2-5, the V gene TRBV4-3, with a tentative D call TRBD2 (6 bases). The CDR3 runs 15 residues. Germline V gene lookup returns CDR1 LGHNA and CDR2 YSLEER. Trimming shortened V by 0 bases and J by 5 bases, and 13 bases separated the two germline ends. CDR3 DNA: TGCGCCAGCAGCCAAGAGGGACTGCCGTCTGAGACCCAGTACTTC. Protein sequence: CASSQEGLPSETQYF.

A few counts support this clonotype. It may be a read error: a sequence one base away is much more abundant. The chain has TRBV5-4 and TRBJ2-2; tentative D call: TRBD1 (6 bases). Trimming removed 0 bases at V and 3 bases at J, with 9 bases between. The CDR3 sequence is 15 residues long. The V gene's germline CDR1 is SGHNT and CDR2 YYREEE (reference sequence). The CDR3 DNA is TGTGCCAGCAGCTTGGCAGGGGCGGACACCGGGGAGCTGTTTTTT. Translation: CASSLAGADTGELFF.

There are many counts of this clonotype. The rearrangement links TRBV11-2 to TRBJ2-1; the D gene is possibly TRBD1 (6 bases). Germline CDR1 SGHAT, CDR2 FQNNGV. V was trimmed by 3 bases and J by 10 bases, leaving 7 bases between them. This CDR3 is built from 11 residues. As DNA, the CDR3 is TGTGCCAGCAGCTTTGACAGGGAGCAGTTCTTC. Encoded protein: CASSFDREQFF.

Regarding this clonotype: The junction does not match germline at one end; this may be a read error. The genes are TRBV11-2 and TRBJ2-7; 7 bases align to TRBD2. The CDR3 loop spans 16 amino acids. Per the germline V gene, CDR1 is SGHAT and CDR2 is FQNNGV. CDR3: CASSLVASGPWGEQYF. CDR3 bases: TGTGCCAGCAGCTTAGTGGCTAGCGGACCGTGGGGGGAGCAATACTTC.

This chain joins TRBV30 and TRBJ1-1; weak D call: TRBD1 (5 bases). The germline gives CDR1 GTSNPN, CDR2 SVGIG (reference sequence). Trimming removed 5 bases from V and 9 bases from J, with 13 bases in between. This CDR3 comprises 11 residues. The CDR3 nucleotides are TGTGCCTGGGCTAAAGGGGCTCAAGCTTTCTTT. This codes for CAWAKGAQAFF. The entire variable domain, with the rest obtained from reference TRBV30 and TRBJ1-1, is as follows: SQTIHQWPATLVQPVGSPLSLECTVEGTSNPNLYWYRQAAGRGLQLLFYSVGIGQISSEVPQNLSASRPQDRQFILSSKKLLLSDSGFYLCAWAKGAQAFFGQGTRLTVV.

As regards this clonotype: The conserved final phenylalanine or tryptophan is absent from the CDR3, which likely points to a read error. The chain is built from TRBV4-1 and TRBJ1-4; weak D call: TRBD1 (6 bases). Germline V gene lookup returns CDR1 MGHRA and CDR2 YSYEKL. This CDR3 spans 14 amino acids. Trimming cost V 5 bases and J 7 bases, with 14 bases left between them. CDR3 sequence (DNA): TGCGCCAGCAGCTGGGGGCAAGGGGGTGAAAAACTGTTTCTT. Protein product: CASSWGQGGEKLFL.

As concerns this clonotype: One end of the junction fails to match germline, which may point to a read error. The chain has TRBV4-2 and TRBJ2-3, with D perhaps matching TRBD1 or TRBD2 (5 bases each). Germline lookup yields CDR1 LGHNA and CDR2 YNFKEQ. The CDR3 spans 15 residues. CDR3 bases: TGTGCCAGCAGTGGTTTTGAGGGGAGCACAGATATGCAGTATTTT. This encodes CASSGFEGSTDMQYF.

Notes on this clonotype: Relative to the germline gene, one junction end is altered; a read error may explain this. The DNA of the CDR3 is TGTGCCAGCAGTTACGTGGTGGCGGGAGATACGCAATATTTT. This translates into CASSYVVAGDTQYF. The rearrangement uses TRBV6-5 and TRBJ2-3; TRBD2 aligns across 7 bases. CDR3 size: 14 residues. Germline V CDR1 and CDR2: MNHEY, SVGAGI.

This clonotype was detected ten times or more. The CDR3 reads CASSLLSGLGKLFF. The CDR3 bases are TGTGCCAGCAGTTTATTGTCAGGACTAGGAAAACTGTTTTTT. The chain carries TRBV28 and TRBJ1-4; D is uncertain. Germline lookup yields CDR1 MDHEN and CDR2 SYDVKM. This CDR3 comprises 14 residues. V was cut by 1 base and J by 10 bases, with 13 bases left in between.

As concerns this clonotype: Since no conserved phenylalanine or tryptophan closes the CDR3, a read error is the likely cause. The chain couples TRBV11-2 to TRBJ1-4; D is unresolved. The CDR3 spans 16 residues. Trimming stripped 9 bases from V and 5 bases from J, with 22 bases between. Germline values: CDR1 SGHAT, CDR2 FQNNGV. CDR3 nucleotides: TGTGCCAGTAGCAAGACTCCAGGAAGAACGAATGAAAAACTGTTTGTT. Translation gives CASSKTPGRTNEKLFV.